The next 6 T cell receptor beta chains were all read from a single sample in a study of T cells in Graves' hyperthyroidism and ophthalmopathy. TCR beta CDR3 regions were amplified from RNA transcripts. The TCR CDR3 was amplified in a first-round RT-PCR using the HTBI primer set. TCRdb independently ran MiXCR on the multiplex PCR reads; one entry per CDR3 protein. The sample includes hundreds of thousands of distinct CDR3 sequences, just over 35% of them seen just once. Sequencing was carried out using blood. These receptors came from a middle-aged woman with Graves' hyperthyroidism.

This clonotype has only a few counts. The rearrangement links TRBV12-3 or TRBV12-4 to TRBJ1-5; TRBD1 agrees at 7 bases. With V trimmed by 5 bases and J by 6 bases, 10 bases remained unmatched. The CDR3 is 15 amino acids. In DNA, the CDR3 is TGTGCCAGCAGTCGGTTGACAGGGTTTGGTCAGCCCCAGCATTTT. Amino acids: CASSRLTGFGQPQHF.

This clonotype was counted between two and nine times. The chain employs TRBV7-2 and TRBJ1-6; D uncertain. The V end was cut by 6 bases, the J end by 0 bases, with 9 bases between. CDR3 length: 15 amino acids. The germline V gene has CDR1 SGHTA and CDR2 FQGNSA. The CDR3 here is CASSPDYSYNSPLHF. The CDR3 DNA reads as TGTGCCAGCAGTCCCGATTACTCCTATAATTCACCCCTCCACTTT.

The chain combines TRBV2 with TRBJ1-2; D gene unclear. Trimming shortened V by 6 bases and J by 8 bases, and 13 bases separated the two germline ends. Per germline, CDR1 SNHLY and CDR2 FYNNEI. The CDR3 contains 12 residues. CDR3 DNA sequence: TGTGCCAGCAGCCAAGATCAGAGGGGCTACACCTTC. It yields the protein CASSQDQRGYTF.

This clonotype was seen a single time. Being one base from a much bigger clone, this may be a read error. The V and J genes are TRBV25-1 and TRBJ2-5; TRBD1 matches 8 bases. Germline assignment: CDR1 MGHDK and CDR2 SYGVNS. V was pared by 10 bases and J by 4 bases, with 8 bases of the junction left unmatched. The CDR3 spans 13 residues. CDR3 sequence reads: CANSRTGRETQYF. The DNA for the CDR3 is TGTGCCAATTCCAGGACAGGGCGAGAGACCCAGTACTTC.

The V gene is TRBV10-3, the J gene TRBJ2-6; 9 positions agree with TRBD1. Germline CDR1 reads ENHRY; CDR2 reads SYGVKD. J was trimmed by 4 bases and V by 6 bases; bases with no gene match: 1. The CDR3 totals 14 residues. The CDR3 protein is CAIRGQGGANVLTF. For the CDR3, the DNA is TGTGCCATCAGGGGACAGGGAGGGGCCAACGTCCTGACTTTC.

Ten or more counts support this clonotype. This chain links TRBV29-1 with TRBJ1-1, with D unresolved. Trimming pared 4 bases from V and 3 bases from J, leaving 12 bases between. The V gene's germline CDR1 is SQVTM and CDR2 ANQGSEA. This CDR3 region has 13 residues. CDR3 sequence (DNA): TGCAGCGTTGTTCGTAACTTGGACACTGAAGCTTTCTTT. Translation: CSVVRNLDTEAFF.